The next 29 T cell receptor beta chains were all read from a single sample in a study of blood T cell repertoires in COVID-19 (dated by TCRdb to about 2020). Libraries were made using the immunoSEQ multiplex PCR assay. TCRdb mirrors the immuneACCESS table, restricted to in-frame sequences. Some clones are absent from its copies; in checked studies, under half trace to an unresolved V gene, and the reason for the others is unknown. Present in this sample are about 240,000 clones, approximately 85% of which were seen just once. The ten top clones hold 4.5% to 6% of the sample. The sequenced sample consisted of peripheral blood. The receptors originated from a man aged 50 to 59 with COVID-19, enrolled during active disease.

This CDR3 reads CASSLALRGLDTQYF. The CDR3 DNA reads TGCGCCAGCAGCTTGGCCCTGCGGGGGCTTGATACGCAGTATTTT. The rearrangement joins TRBV5-1 to TRBJ2-3; D possibly corresponds to TRBD2 (7 bases). The CDR3 runs to 15 residues. Trimming took off 0 bases at V and 6 bases at J, with 14 bases between the two ends. In germline, CDR1 is SGHRS, CDR2 YFSETQ.

As for this clone: A junction end diverges from the germline sequence, so it may reflect a read error. The chain is built from TRBV7-7 and TRBJ2-3; 10 bases fit TRBD2. The germline CDR1 and CDR2 sequences are SSHAT and FNYEAQ (reference sequence). The CDR3 is made up of 16 amino acids. The CDR3 region is CASSTLAGAGTDTQYF. Written as DNA, the CDR3 is TGTGCTAGCAGCACTCTAGCGGGGGCGGGCACAGATACGCAGTATTTT.

This clone was observed a few times. The chain joins TRBV6-1 to TRBJ2-3; 10 positions agree with TRBD2. CDR3 length equals 12 residues. Trimming at V came to 1 base and at J to 11 bases, leaving 0 bases not matched to a gene. Germline-derived CDR1 and CDR2 are MNHNS and SASEGT. CDR3 sequence reads: CASSEGTSGQYF. In DNA, the CDR3 is TGTGCCAGCAGTGAAGGGACTAGCGGGCAGTATTTT.

This chain uses TRBV7-2 with TRBJ1-3; tentatively, D is TRBD1 (6 bases). The CDR3 has 16 residues. Per germline, CDR1 SGHTA and CDR2 FQGNSA. The V end was cut by 2 bases, the J end by 0 bases, with 11 bases between. DNA for the CDR3: TGTGCCAGCAGCTTAAGGGGGTTCGCCTCTGGAAACACCATATATTTT. It is translated as CASSLRGFASGNTIYF.

This clone is a singleton in its sample. The CDR3: CASSSGQGWDTEAFF. In DNA form, the CDR3 reads TGCGCCAGCAGCTCAGGACAGGGGTGGGACACTGAAGCTTTCTTT. V is TRBV5-1 and J is TRBJ1-1, with 9 bases matching TRBD1. This CDR3 is built from 15 residues. After removal of 3 bases from V and 3 bases from J, the junction contained 6 bases not matched to a gene. The V gene's germline CDR1 is SGHRS and CDR2 YFSETQ. Full variable domain (rest looked up from reference TRBV5-1 and TRBJ1-1): KAGVTQTPRYLIKTRGQQVTLSCSPISGHRSVSWYQQTPGQGLQFLFEYFSETQRNKGNFPGRFSGRQFSNSRSEMNVSTLELGDSALYLCASSSGQGWDTEAFFGQGTRLTVV.

The chain uses TRBV9 and TRBJ2-2, with D tentatively TRBD1 (5 bases). The CDR3 contains 14 residues. Germline lookup yields CDR1 SGDLS and CDR2 YYNGEE. Trimming removed 0 bases at V and 6 bases at J, with 9 bases between. The CDR3 protein is CASSVAWGPGELFF. DNA of the CDR3: TGTGCCAGCAGCGTAGCCTGGGGCCCCGGGGAGCTGTTTTTT.

This clone appeared many times. Here the CDR3 DNA reads TGTGCCTGGAGTACACGCATCTATGGCTACACCTTC. Translating gives CAWSTRIYGYTF. The chain is built from TRBV30 and TRBJ1-2, with no clear D. Germline V CDR1 and CDR2: GTSNPN, SVGIG (reference sequence). This CDR3 comprises 12 residues. Between the trimmed V and J ends, which lost 2 bases and 4 bases, there was a span of 8 bases. Using reference TRBV30 and TRBJ1-2 for the parts outside the CDR3, the full variable domain is SQTIHQWPATLVQPVGSPLSLECTVEGTSNPNLYWYRQAAGRGLQLLFYSVGIGQISSEVPQNLSASRPQDRQFILSSKKLLLSDSGFYLCAWSTRIYGYTFGSGTRLTVV.

Only a few counts were recorded for this clone. This chain links TRBV28 with TRBJ1-1; D remains unclear. The germline gives CDR1 MDHEN, CDR2 SYDVKM. The V end lost 5 bases, the J end lost 6 bases, and 13 bases lay between the germline ends. This CDR3 is built from 13 residues. CDR3 DNA sequence: TGTGCCAGCAGTCCTTTCACAGACCCTGAAGCTTTCTTT. It specifies CASSPFTDPEAFF. The full variable domain, in which reference TRBV28 and TRBJ1-1 provide the parts outside the CDR3, is DVKVTQSSRYLVKRTGEKVFLECVQDMDHENMFWYRQDPGLGLRLIYFSYDVKMKEKGDIPEGYSVSREKKERFSLILESASTNQTSMYLCASSPFTDPEAFFGQGTRLTVV.

This clone has just one count. The rearrangement joins TRBV19 to TRBJ2-7; 8 bases are shared with TRBD2. V lost 8 bases to trimming and J lost 2 bases; unmatched junction nucleotides: 2. There are 12 residues in the CDR3. The germline gives CDR1 LNHDA, CDR2 SQIVND (reference sequence). In DNA form, the CDR3 reads TGTGCCAGTTCGGGGGGGGCCTACGAGCAGTACTTC. Protein sequence: CASSGGAYEQYF.

The V gene is TRBV10-1, the J gene TRBJ1-1; D is perhaps TRBD1 (5 bases). Germline loops: CDR1 WNHNN, CDR2 SYGVQD (reference sequence). The CDR3 runs to 11 residues. DNA for the CDR3: TGCGCAACCAGAGGAACAGGCAAGGCTTTCTTT. The encoded protein is CATRGTGKAFF.

The chain links TRBV6-2 or TRBV6-3 to TRBJ2-1; no reliable D call. This CDR3 region has 15 residues. The V and J ends lost 2 bases and 0 bases respectively, with 8 bases between them. CDR1 is MNHEY, CDR2 SVGEGT, per germline. CDR3 protein: CASSYTGISYNEQFF. The CDR3 nucleotides are TGTGCCAGCAGTTACACTGGTATCTCCTACAATGAGCAGTTCTTC.

The V call is TRBV27, the J call TRBJ2-7, with D perhaps matching TRBD1 (5 bases). Germline V CDR1 and CDR2: MNHEY, SMNVEV (reference sequence). With 6 bases removed from V and 3 bases from J, the gap between germline ends came to 12 bases. This CDR3 comprises 13 residues. The CDR3 bases are TGTGCCAGCAGACATGCCCAGGGCTACGAGCAGTACTTC. It encodes CASRHAQGYEQYF.

Note on this clone: The junction departs from the called germline gene at one end, perhaps through a read error. This chain uses TRBV7-7 with TRBJ2-2, with TRBD2 matching 9 bases. Germline CDR1 is SSHAT and CDR2 is FNYEAQ (reference sequence). The length of the CDR3 is 18 residues. CDR3 loop: CASSFRKAGGSYTGELFF. In DNA form, the CDR3 reads TGTGCTAGCAGCTTCCGTAAAGCGGGGGGCTCCTACACCGGGGAGCTGTTTTTT.

V and J are TRBV9 and TRBJ2-4, with D uncertain. The CDR3 extends over 15 amino acids. CDR1 is SGDLS, CDR2 YYNGEE, per germline. Trimming removed 0 bases at V and 0 bases at J, with 7 bases between. This CDR3 is CASSVGGLAKNIQYF. The CDR3 DNA reads as TGTGCCAGCAGCGTAGGAGGTTTAGCCAAAAACATTCAGTACTTC. Combining the CDR3 with reference TRBV9 and TRBJ2-4 gives the whole variable domain DSGVTQTPKHLITATGQRVTLRCSPRSGDLSVYWYQQSLDQGLQFLIQYYNGEERAKGNILERFSAQQFPDLHSELNLSSLELGDSALYFCASSVGGLAKNIQYFGAGTRLSVL.

The chain carries TRBV7-2 and TRBJ1-3, with 7 positions matching TRBD1. CDR3 length: 17 amino acids. The ends lost 5 bases at V and 1 base at J; junction bases unmatched: 11. CDR1 is SGHTA, CDR2 FQGNSA, per germline. CDR3 residues: CASSPHGLQGSGNTIYF. CDR3 bases: TGTGCCAGCAGCCCCCATGGCTTACAGGGGTCTGGAAACACCATATATTTT.

The chain couples TRBV7-6 to TRBJ2-1, with 9 bases identical to TRBD1. CDR1 is SGHVS, CDR2 FNYEAQ, per germline. This CDR3 spans 16 amino acids. V lost 4 bases to trimming and J lost 2 bases; unmatched junction nucleotides: 6. This CDR3 is CASSYHRGLTYNEQFF. The CDR3 region has the DNA TGTGCCAGCAGCTACCACAGGGGGCTAACCTACAATGAGCAGTTCTTC.

Written as DNA, the CDR3 is TGTGCCAGCAGCTCGCCCAGCCAGGGGGCTGGGGAGACCCAGTACTTC. This codes for CASSSPSQGAGETQYF. The V and J genes are TRBV7-9 and TRBJ2-5, with 8 bases fitting TRBD1. Germline lookup yields CDR1 SEHNR and CDR2 FQNEAQ (reference sequence). This CDR3 has 16 amino acids. Losses at the gene ends were 4 bases for V and 5 bases for J; bases not matched to a gene: 12. Full variable domain (outside the CDR3, taken from reference TRBV7-9 and TRBJ2-5): DTGVSQNPRHKITKRGQNVTFRCDPISEHNRLYWYRQTLGQGPEFLTYFQNEAQLEKSRLLSDRFSAERPKGSFSTLEIQRTEQGDSAMYLCASSSPSQGAGETQYFGPGTRLLVL.

V is TRBV12-3 or TRBV12-4 and J is TRBJ2-5; D possibly corresponds to TRBD2 (6 bases). V shed 5 bases and J shed 1 base, with 8 bases lying between them. This CDR3 contains 13 residues. CDR3 in amino acids: CASSQGLQETQYF. The DNA of the CDR3 is TGTGCCAGCAGTCAGGGACTCCAAGAGACCCAGTACTTC.

The gene calls are TRBV5-1 and TRBJ2-5; possible D gene TRBD2, 6 bases. V was clipped by 4 bases and J by 4 bases, with 17 bases between them. Germline CDR1 is SGHRS and CDR2 is YFSETQ. The CDR3 is 15 amino acids. CDR3 coding DNA: TGCGCCAGCAGCCCCCAGCGGGCAACGGGAGAGACCCAGTACTTC. Its protein is CASSPQRATGETQYF.

In its sample, this clone was seen once. V gene TRBV24-1 combines with J gene TRBJ1-2; 8 nucleotides line up with TRBD1. Germline loops: CDR1 KGHDR, CDR2 SFDVKD. This CDR3 comprises 14 residues. The V gene end was trimmed by 4 bases and the J gene end by 6 bases; junction bases not matched to a gene: 6. CDR3 sequence (DNA): TGTGCCACCAGTGACTCGGACAGGGTCCATGGCTACACCTTC. This translates into CATSDSDRVHGYTF.

V and J are TRBV10-3 and TRBJ2-1; 9 nucleotides agree with TRBD1. The V gene end was trimmed by 0 bases and the J gene end by 2 bases; junction bases not matched to a gene: 2. This CDR3 is built from 16 residues. CDR1 ENHRY and CDR2 SYGVKD come from the germline V gene. The DNA of the CDR3 is TGTGCCATCAGTGAGTCTGGGACAGGGCCCTACAATGAGCAGTTCTTC. Translated: CAISESGTGPYNEQFF.

This chain links TRBV28 with TRBJ1-6, with 9 bases aligning to TRBD1. The V segment lost 2 bases and the J segment 10 bases; nucleotides outside the gene matches: 6. The CDR3 has 15 residues. CDR1 MDHEN and CDR2 SYDVKM come from the germline V gene. The CDR3 loop reads CASSLVGTGRSPLHF. DNA of the CDR3: TGTGCCAGCAGTTTAGTCGGGACAGGGAGATCACCCCTCCACTTT.

The genes are TRBV15 and TRBJ2-5; TRBD1 matches 7 bases. V dropped 3 bases and J dropped 5; count of bases not matched to a gene: 9. Germline V gene data show CDR1 as LNHNV and CDR2 as YYDKDF (reference sequence). CDR3 size: 15 residues. The CDR3 loop is CATSRERQGTETQYF. The CDR3 coding sequence is TGTGCCACCAGCAGGGAAAGACAGGGAACGGAGACCCAGTACTTC. Combining the CDR3 with reference TRBV15 and TRBJ2-5 gives the whole variable domain DAMVIQNPRYQVTQFGKPVTLSCSQTLNHNVMYWYQQKSSQAPKLLFHYYDKDFNNEADTPDNFQSRRPNTSFCFLDIRSPGLGDTAMYLCATSRERQGTETQYFGPGTRLLVL.

With respect to this clone: This sample also contains other DNA sequences that code for the same CDR3. The rearrangement joins TRBV11-2 to TRBJ1-6; D not certain. This CDR3 has 16 amino acids. Trimming removed 5 bases from V and 0 bases from J, with 11 bases in between. The germline V gene has CDR1 SGHAT and CDR2 FQNNGV. The CDR3 DNA reads as TGTGCCAGCAGCCAGCGACCGAGCTCCTATAATTCACCCCTCCACTTT. Its translation is CASSQRPSSYNSPLHF.

The chain is built from TRBV15 and TRBJ1-5, with a tentative D call TRBD1 (5 bases). This CDR3 spans 18 amino acids. Trimming took off 1 base at V and 1 base at J, with 17 bases between the two ends. Germline CDR1 reads LNHNV; CDR2 reads YYDKDF (reference sequence). The CDR3 DNA follows: TGTGCCACCAGCAGAGGTGACAGTCTCTTGGAGAGCAATCAGCCCCAGCATTTT. Residues: CATSRGDSLLESNQPQHF. Supplemented by reference TRBV15 and TRBJ1-5, the full variable domain reads DAMVIQNPRYQVTQFGKPVTLSCSQTLNHNVMYWYQQKSSQAPKLLFHYYDKDFNNEADTPDNFQSRRPNTSFCFLDIRSPGLGDTAMYLCATSRGDSLLESNQPQHFGDGTRLSIL.

This rearrangement joins TRBV5-1 to TRBJ1-6, with D possibly TRBD1 on 5 matching bases. The CDR3 contains 15 residues. With 4 bases removed from V and 7 bases from J, the gap between germline ends came to 15 bases. The germline V gene encodes CDR1 SGHRS and CDR2 YFSETQ. CDR3 sequence reads: CASSMDTIPNSPLHF. The CDR3, as DNA: TGCGCCAGCAGCATGGACACGATCCCGAATTCACCCCTCCACTTT.

V usage is TRBV5-1 and J usage is TRBJ1-6; 7 nucleotides agree with TRBD1. After removal of 3 bases from V and 9 bases from J, the junction contained 12 bases not matched to a gene. The CDR3 is 16 residues long. CDR1 SGHRS and CDR2 YFSETQ come from the germline V gene. The CDR3 spells CASSSRTGSGGSPLHF. In nucleotides, the CDR3 is TGCGCCAGCAGCTCCAGGACGGGGTCAGGGGGTTCACCCCTCCACTTT.

The chain joins TRBV28 to TRBJ1-2; D not resolved. Trimming cost V 2 bases and J 4 bases, with 11 bases left between them. The CDR3 runs to 14 residues. Germline loops: CDR1 MDHEN, CDR2 SYDVKM. The CDR3 loop is CASSLIGESYGYTF. CDR3 DNA: TGTGCCAGCAGTTTAATCGGGGAATCCTATGGCTACACCTTC.

The chain combines TRBV18 with TRBJ1-6; 8 bases are shared with TRBD1. This CDR3 has 15 residues. With V trimmed by 6 bases and J by 6 bases, 7 bases remained unmatched. Germline V CDR1 and CDR2: KGHSH, LQKENI. The chain's CDR3 is CASSRQGSVNSPLHF. In DNA, the CDR3 is TGTGCCAGCTCCCGACAGGGGTCGGTTAATTCACCCCTCCACTTT. Looking up the rest from reference TRBV18 and TRBJ1-6 gives the full variable domain: NAGVMQNPRHLVRRRGQEARLRCSPMKGHSHVYWYRQLPEEGLKFMVYLQKENIIDESGMPKERFSAEFPKEGPSILRIQQVVRGDSAAYFCASSRQGSVNSPLHFGNGTRLTVT.